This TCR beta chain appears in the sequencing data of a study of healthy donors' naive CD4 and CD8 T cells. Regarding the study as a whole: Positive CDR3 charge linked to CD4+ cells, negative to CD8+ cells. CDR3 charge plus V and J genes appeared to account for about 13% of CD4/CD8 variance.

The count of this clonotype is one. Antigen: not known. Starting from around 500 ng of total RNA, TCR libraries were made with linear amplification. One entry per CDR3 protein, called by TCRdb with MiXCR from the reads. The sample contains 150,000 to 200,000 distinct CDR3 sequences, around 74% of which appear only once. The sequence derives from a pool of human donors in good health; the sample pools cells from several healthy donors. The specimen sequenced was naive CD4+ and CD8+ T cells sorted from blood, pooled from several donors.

DNA for the CDR3: TGCAGCGAATCGAGGGGGCTTGGGGAGCAGTTCTTC. Translated: CSESRGLGEQFF. This chain connects TRBV29-1 to TRBJ2-1, with 7 bases lining up with TRBD1. Germline V gene data show CDR1 as SQVTM and CDR2 as ANQGSEA. The J segment lost 10 bases and the V segment lost 7 bases, leaving 10 bases of the junction unmatched. The CDR3 runs 12 residues.